These T cell receptor beta chains were read from a single sample in a study of response to subunit inactivated influenza vaccine. TCRdb processed the RT-PCR reads anew with MiXCR; each CDR3 protein has one entry. The table records 550,000 to 800,000 distinct CDR3 sequences, 11% to 15% of them present only once. The sequencing used PBMCs from blood, collected around 15 days before vaccination. These receptors were collected from a man aged 45-65 years who received an inactivated influenza vaccine. Each CDR3 is given with its conserved first and last residue. D genes are given only for firm matches. Some rows mark clone size as missing; the rest say once, few, many or name a class of expanded clone.

clone_size d_call j_call v_call cdr3_aa cdr3_nt
NA NA TRBJ2-1 TRBV4-2 CASSQGGTYNEQFF TGTGCCAGCAGCCAAGGCGGCACCTACAATGAGCAGTTCTTC
few TRBD1 TRBJ2-1 TRBV12-3/TRBV12-4 CASSFGDRGNNEQFF TGTGCCAGCAGTTTTGGGGACAGAGGAAACAATGAGCAGTTCTTC
many TRBD1 TRBJ1-5 TRBV2 CASSGDSSNQPQHF TGTGCCAGCAGTGGGGACAGTAGCAATCAGCCCCAGCATTTT
many NA TRBJ2-1 TRBV25-1 CASSEYRAREQFF TGTGCCAGCAGTGAATATCGCGCGCGTGAGCAGTTCTTC
few TRBD2 TRBJ2-1 TRBV7-9 CASLTADGRSPNEQFF TGTGCCAGCCTGACCGCGGACGGGAGGAGTCCCAATGAGCAGTTCTTC
NA TRBD1 TRBJ1-3 TRBV7-9 CASSLSDRVSGNTIYF TGTGCCAGCAGCTTATCTGACAGGGTCTCTGGAAACACCATATATTTT
NA NA TRBJ2-7 TRBV27 CASSVNWGRYEQYF TGTGCCAGCAGTGTGAACTGGGGGAGGTACGAGCAGTACTTC
NA TRBD1 TRBJ1-4 TRBV6-1 CASSGTGTGNEKLFF TGTGCCAGCAGTGGGACCGGGACAGGCAACGAAAAACTGTTTTTT
NA NA TRBJ2-1 TRBV20-1 CSAPTSDYNEQFF TGCAGTGCTCCTACTTCAGATTACAATGAGCAGTTCTTC
NA TRBD1 TRBJ2-7 TRBV5-1 CASSIQGWEQYF TGCGCCAGCAGCATACAGGGGTGGGAGCAGTACTTC
few TRBD1 TRBJ2-5 TRBV10-3 CAISPRDRGAQETQYF TGTGCCATCAGTCCCCGGGACAGGGGCGCCCAAGAGACCCAGTACTTC
NA TRBD2 TRBJ2-1 TRBV15 CATSSGTSGRNEQFF TGTGCCACCAGCAGTGGGACTAGCGGTAGAAATGAGCAGTTCTTC
NA TRBD2 TRBJ2-1 TRBV7-8 CASSSWTSAYNEQFF TGTGCCAGCAGCTCGTGGACTAGCGCTTACAATGAGCAGTTCTTC
NA NA TRBJ2-5 TRBV12-3/TRBV12-4 CASSLAQRGNQETQYF TGTGCCAGCAGTTTAGCGCAGAGGGGGAACCAAGAGACCCAGTACTTC
few TRBD1 TRBJ1-5 TRBV19 CASSMHRQGDQPQHF TGTGCCAGTAGTATGCACCGACAGGGCGATCAGCCCCAGCATTTT
NA TRBD2 TRBJ2-2 TRBV10-3 CAISGGLAASDTGELFF TGTGCCATCAGTGGAGGACTAGCGGCCAGCGACACCGGGGAGCTGTTTTTT
NA NA TRBJ2-7 TRBV7-3 CASSLGTDHYEQYF TGTGCCAGCAGCTTGGGGACGGATCACTACGAGCAGTACTTC
NA NA TRBJ2-1 TRBV28 CASSLFASLPEQFF TGTGCCAGCAGTTTATTTGCCAGCTTGCCGGAGCAGTTCTTC
NA NA TRBJ1-2 TRBV2 CASSAGLRGYTF TGTGCCAGCAGTGCCGGACTGCGAGGCTACACCTTC
few TRBD1 TRBJ1-1 TRBV4-3 CASTPGGYGAEAFF TGCGCCAGCACTCCAGGGGGCTATGGGGCTGAAGCTTTCTTT
NA TRBD1 TRBJ2-7 TRBV11-2 CASSLTWTGTGGGYEQYF TGTGCCAGCAGCCTTACTTGGACTGGGACAGGGGGAGGATACGAGCAGTACTTC
few TRBD2 TRBJ2-1 TRBV6-2/TRBV6-3 CASSYSATSGVYNEQFF TGTGCCAGCAGTTATTCTGCGACTAGCGGAGTCTACAATGAGCAGTTCTTC
few NA TRBJ2-5 TRBV20-1 CSARELQGTKAQYF TGCAGTGCTAGAGAACTGCAGGGGACTAAGGCCCAGTACTTC
few NA TRBJ1-4 TRBV28 CASSDTRVREKLFF TGTGCCAGCAGTGACACAAGGGTTAGAGAAAAACTGTTTTTT
NA NA TRBJ2-7 TRBV3-1 CASSHPRGMGPNEQYF TGTGCCAGCAGCCATCCGCGGGGTATGGGTCCGAACGAGCAGTACTTC
NA TRBD2 TRBJ2-7 TRBV24-1 CATSQGLASVLGYEQYF TGTGCCACCAGTCAGGGACTAGCGTCTGTCTTGGGGTACGAGCAGTACTTC